This entry lists 2 T cell receptor beta chains sequenced from one sample in a study of T cells in narcolepsy (dated by TCRdb to between 2017 and 2018). The library relied on the immunoSEQ multiplex PCR assay. TCRdb took this table from immuneACCESS and kept in-frame rearrangements with V and J called. Such tables lack part of the clones; where checked against another copy, unresolved V genes explain under half of the gap, and the rest is unexplained. The sample records 30,000 or so clones, about four fifths of which are singletons. The ten largest clones take up approximately 1.1% of the sample. The sample comprised CD45RA- memory CD4+ T cells from PBMCs. Interpreted using the paper, the cell subset or site label stands for: memory T cells sorted ex vivo from peripheral blood. All receptors derive from a human donor with narcolepsy.

The V call is TRBV5-5, the J call TRBJ1-5; D unresolved. Germline values: CDR1 SGHKS, CDR2 YYEKEE (reference sequence). The CDR3 totals 14 residues. V was pared by 1 base and J by 14 bases, with 19 bases between. CDR3 region: CASSLNDPWSMEHF. CDR3 in DNA: TGTGCCAGCAGCTTGAATGACCCGTGGTCGATGGAGCATTTT.

The chain couples TRBV11-2 to TRBJ1-2; D is unresolved. V shed 5 bases and J shed 6 bases, with 19 bases lying between them. The germline gives CDR1 SGHAT, CDR2 FQNNGV. CDR3 length equals 15 residues. In nucleotides, the CDR3 is TGTGCCAGCAGCAACGGACCGGGCCCAAGGGATGGCTACACCTTC. It specifies CASSNGPGPRDGYTF.